This TCR beta chain originates from a study of T cells after yellow fever vaccination. The study's findings and limits: Most clones from primary vaccination resurfaced after the booster (around 95% CD4, around 91% CD8).

TCRdb re-analysed the 5' RACE reads in MiXCR, keeping a single row per CDR3 protein. The table shows some 300,000 distinct CDR3 sequences, with around 3.6% occurring only once. The CDR3 totals 13 residues. Germline CDR1 is DFQATT and CDR2 is SNEGSKA (reference sequence). V was shortened by 5 bases and J by 1 base, with 11 bases between the two germline ends. The table lists this clonotype with a few counts. Its target is unknown. V is TRBV20-1 and J is TRBJ2-5; D gene uncertain. This specimen was PBMCs, taken on the day of the yellow fever booster vaccination. The sequence came from a man younger than 30 who received the YFV17D yellow fever vaccine. Here the CDR3 reads CSAGVQPQETQYF. The CDR3 DNA reads as TGCAGTGCTGGGGTCCAGCCCCAAGAGACCCAGTACTTC.